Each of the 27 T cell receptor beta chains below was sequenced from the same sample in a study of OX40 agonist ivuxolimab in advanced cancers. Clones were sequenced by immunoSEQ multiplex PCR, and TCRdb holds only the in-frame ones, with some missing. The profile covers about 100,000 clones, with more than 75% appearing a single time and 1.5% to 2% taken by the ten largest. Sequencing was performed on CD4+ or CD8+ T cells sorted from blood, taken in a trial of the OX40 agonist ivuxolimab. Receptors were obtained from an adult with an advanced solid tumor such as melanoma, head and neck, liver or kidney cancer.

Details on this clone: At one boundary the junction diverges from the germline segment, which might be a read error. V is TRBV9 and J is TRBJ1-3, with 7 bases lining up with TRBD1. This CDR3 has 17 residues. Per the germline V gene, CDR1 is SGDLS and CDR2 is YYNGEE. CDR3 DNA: TGTGCCAGCAGCGTAGCTATAGGGGACAGCTCTGGAAACGCCATATATTTT. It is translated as CASSVAIGDSSGNAIYF.

The CDR3 region is CATSRERVSSSYNSPLHF. The CDR3 nucleotides read TGTGCCACCAGCAGAGAACGAGTGTCGAGCTCCTATAATTCACCCCTCCACTTT. The rearrangement joins TRBV15 to TRBJ1-6; D not resolved. Germline V gives CDR1 LNHNV, CDR2 YYDKDF (reference sequence). Trimming pared 0 bases from V and 0 bases from J, leaving 12 bases between. This CDR3 has 18 amino acids. Filled out from reference TRBV15 and TRBJ1-6, the complete variable domain reads DAMVIQNPRYQVTQFGKPVTLSCSQTLNHNVMYWYQQKSSQAPKLLFHYYDKDFNNEADTPDNFQSRRPNTSFCFLDIRSPGLGDTAMYLCATSRERVSSSYNSPLHFGNGTRLTVT.

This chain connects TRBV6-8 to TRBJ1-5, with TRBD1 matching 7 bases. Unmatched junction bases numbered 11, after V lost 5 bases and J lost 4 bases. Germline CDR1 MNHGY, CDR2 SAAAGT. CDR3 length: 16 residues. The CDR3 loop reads CASSLDGTDKNQPQHF. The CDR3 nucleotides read TGTGCCAGCAGTCTGGACGGGACAGACAAAAATCAGCCCCAGCATTTT.

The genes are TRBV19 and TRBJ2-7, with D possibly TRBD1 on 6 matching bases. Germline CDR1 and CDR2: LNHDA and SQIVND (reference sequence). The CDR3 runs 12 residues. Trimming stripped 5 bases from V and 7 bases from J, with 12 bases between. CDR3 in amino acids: CASSFRGREQYF. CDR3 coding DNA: TGTGCCAGTAGTTTCAGGGGCAGGGAGCAGTACTTC.

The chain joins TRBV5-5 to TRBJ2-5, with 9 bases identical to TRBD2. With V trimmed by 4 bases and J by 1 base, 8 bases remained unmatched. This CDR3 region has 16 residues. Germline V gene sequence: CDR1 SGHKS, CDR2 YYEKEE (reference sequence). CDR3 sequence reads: CASSLGLAISQETQYF. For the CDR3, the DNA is TGTGCCAGCAGCCTGGGACTAGCAATAAGCCAAGAGACCCAGTACTTC.

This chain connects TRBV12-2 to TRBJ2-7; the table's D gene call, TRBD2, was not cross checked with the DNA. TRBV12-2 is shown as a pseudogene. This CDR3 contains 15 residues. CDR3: CASRLASGGHYEQYF. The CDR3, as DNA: TGTGCAAGTCGCTTAGCCTCGGGAGGGCACTACGAGCAGTACTTC.

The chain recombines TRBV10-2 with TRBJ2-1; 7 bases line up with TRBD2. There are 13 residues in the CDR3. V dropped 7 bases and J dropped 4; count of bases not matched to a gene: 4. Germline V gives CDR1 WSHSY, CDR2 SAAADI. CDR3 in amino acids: CASTGGAYNEQFF. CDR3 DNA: TGCGCCAGCACGGGGGGAGCTTACAATGAGCAGTTCTTC.

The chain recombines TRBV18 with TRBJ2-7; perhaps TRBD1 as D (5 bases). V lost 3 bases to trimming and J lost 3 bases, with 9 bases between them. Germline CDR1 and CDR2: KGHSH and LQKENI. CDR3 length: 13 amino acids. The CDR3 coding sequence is TGTGCCAGCTCACCGGGGCGGAGCTACGAGCAGTACTTC. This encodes CASSPGRSYEQYF.

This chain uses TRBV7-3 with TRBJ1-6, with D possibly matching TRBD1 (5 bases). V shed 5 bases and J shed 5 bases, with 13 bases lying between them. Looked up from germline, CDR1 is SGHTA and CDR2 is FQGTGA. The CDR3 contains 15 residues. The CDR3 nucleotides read TGTGCCAGCAGCCGGACCGGGACGGATAATTCACCCCTCCACTTT. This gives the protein CASSRTGTDNSPLHF. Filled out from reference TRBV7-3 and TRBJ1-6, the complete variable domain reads GAGVSQTPSNKVTEKGKYVELRCDPISGHTALYWYRQSLGQGPEFLIYFQGTGAADDSGLPNDRFFAVRPEGSVSTLKIQRTERGDSAVYLCASSRTGTDNSPLHFGNGTRLTVT.

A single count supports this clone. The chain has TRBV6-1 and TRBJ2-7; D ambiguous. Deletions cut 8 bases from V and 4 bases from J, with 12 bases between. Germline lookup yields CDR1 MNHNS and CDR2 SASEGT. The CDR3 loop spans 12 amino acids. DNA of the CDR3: TGTGCCAGCGGCCTGACCGTTTACGAGCAGTACTTC. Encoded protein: CASGLTVYEQYF.

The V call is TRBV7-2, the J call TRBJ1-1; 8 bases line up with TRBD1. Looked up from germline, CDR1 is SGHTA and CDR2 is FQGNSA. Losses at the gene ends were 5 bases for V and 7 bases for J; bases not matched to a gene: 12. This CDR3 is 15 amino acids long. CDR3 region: CASSLRGQARGEAFF. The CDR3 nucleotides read TGTGCCAGCAGCCTAAGGGGACAGGCCCGCGGTGAAGCTTTCTTT.

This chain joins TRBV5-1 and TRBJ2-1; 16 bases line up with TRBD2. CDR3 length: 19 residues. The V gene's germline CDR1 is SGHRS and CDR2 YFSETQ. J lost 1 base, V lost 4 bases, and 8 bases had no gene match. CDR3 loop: CASSTGLAGGIGSYNEQFF. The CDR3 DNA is TGCGCCAGCAGCACGGGACTAGCGGGAGGGATCGGGTCCTACAATGAGCAGTTCTTC.

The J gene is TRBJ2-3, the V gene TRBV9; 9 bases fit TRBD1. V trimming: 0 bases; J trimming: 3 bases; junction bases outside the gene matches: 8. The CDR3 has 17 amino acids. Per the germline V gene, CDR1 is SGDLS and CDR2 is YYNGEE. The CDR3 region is CASSVGGTGLMTDTQYF. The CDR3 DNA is TGTGCCAGCAGCGTAGGAGGGACAGGGCTAATGACAGATACGCAGTATTTT.

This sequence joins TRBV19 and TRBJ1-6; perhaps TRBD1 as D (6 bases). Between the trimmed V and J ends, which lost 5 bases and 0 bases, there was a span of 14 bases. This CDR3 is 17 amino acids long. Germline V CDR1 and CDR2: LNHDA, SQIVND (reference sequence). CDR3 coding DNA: TGTGCCAGTAGTGGTCCGGGACAAAACTCCTATAATTCACCCCTCCACTTT. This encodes CASSGPGQNSYNSPLHF.

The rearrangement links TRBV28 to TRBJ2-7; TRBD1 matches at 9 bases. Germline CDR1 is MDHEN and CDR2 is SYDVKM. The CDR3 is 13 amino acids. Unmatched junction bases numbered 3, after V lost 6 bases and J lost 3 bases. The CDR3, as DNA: TGTGCCAGCAGAGCGGGACAGGGCTACGAGCAGTACTTC. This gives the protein CASRAGQGYEQYF.

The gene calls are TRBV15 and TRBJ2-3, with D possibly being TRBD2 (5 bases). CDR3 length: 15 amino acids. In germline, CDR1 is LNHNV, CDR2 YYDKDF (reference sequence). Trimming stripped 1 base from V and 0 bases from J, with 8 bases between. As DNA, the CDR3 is TGTGCCACCAGCAGAGCTCTAGCAAGCACAGATACGCAGTATTTT. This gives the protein CATSRALASTDTQYF.

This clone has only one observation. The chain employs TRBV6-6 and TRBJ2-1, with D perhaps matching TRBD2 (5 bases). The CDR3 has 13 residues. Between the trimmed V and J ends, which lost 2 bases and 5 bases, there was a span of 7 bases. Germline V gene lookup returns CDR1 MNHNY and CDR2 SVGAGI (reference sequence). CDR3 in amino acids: CASSYERDNEQFF. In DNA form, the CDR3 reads TGTGCCAGCAGTTACGAGAGGGACAATGAGCAGTTCTTC.

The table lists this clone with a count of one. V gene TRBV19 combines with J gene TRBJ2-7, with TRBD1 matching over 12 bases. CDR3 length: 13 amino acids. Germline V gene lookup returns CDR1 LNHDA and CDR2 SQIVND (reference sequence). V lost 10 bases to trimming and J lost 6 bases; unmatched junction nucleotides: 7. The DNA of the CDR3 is TGTGCCACTCGAGCGGGACAGGGGGCCGAGCAGTACTTC. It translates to CATRAGQGAEQYF.

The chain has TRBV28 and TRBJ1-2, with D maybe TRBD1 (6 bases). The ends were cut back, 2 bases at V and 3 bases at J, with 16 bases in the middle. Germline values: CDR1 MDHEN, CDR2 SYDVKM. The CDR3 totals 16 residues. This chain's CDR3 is CASSLTQGSHYYGYTF. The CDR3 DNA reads TGTGCCAGCAGTTTAACGCAGGGGTCCCACTACTATGGCTACACCTTC.

The CDR3 DNA is TGTGCCAGCAGCCCCTTCGGGGGGAGGCTGAATGAGCAGTTCTTC. It specifies CASSPFGGRLNEQFF. The chain joins TRBV2 to TRBJ2-1, with TRBD2 identical over 7 bases. This CDR3 comprises 15 residues. The V and J ends lost 6 bases and 7 bases, in that order; junction bases with no gene match: 12. Germline CDR1 SNHLY, CDR2 FYNNEI. Drawing the rest from reference TRBV2 and TRBJ2-1, the complete variable domain is EPEVTQTPSHQVTQMGQEVILRCVPISNHLYFYWYRQILGQKVEFLVSFYNNEISEKSEIFDDQFSVERPDGSNFTLKIRSTKLEDSAMYFCASSPFGGRLNEQFFGPGTRLTVL.

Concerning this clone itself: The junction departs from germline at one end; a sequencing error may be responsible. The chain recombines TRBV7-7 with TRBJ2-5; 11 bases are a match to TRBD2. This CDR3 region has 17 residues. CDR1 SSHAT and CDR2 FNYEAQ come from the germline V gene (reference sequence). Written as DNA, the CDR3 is TGTGCTAGCAGCCCTACCGTAGCGGGGGGGAATCGGGAGACCCAGTACTTC. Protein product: CASSPTVAGGNRETQYF.

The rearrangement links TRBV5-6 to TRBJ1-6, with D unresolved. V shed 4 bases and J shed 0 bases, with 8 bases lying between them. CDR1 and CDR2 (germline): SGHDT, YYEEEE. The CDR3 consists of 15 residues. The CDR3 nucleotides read TGTGCCAGCAGCCCGACGCGCTCCTATAATTCACCCCTCCACTTT. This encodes CASSPTRSYNSPLHF.

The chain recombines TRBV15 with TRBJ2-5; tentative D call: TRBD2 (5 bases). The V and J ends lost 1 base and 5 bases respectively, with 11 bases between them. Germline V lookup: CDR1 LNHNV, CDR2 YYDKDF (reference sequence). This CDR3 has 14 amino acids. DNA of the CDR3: TGTGCCACCAGCAGAGGGAGTAGCGAGGAGACCCAGTACTTC. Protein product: CATSRGSSEETQYF.

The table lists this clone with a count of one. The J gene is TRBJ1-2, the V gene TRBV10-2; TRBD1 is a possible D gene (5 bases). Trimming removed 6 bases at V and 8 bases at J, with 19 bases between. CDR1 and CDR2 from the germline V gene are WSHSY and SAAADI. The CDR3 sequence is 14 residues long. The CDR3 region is CASRRGAGSSGYTF. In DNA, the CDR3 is TGCGCCAGCAGGAGGGGTGCAGGGTCCAGCGGCTACACCTTC.

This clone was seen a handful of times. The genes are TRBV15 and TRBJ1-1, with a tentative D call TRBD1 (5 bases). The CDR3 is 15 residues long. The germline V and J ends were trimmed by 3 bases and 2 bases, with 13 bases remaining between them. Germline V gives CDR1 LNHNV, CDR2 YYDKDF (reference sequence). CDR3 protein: CATSRIREGNTEAFF. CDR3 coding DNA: TGTGCCACCAGCAGGATCAGGGAGGGTAACACTGAAGCTTTCTTT.

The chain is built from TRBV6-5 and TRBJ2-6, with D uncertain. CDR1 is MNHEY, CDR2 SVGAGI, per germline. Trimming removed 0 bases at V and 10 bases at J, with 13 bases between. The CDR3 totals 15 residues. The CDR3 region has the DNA TGTGCCAGCAGTTACTCTCAGACTGGATTAAACGTCCTGACTTTC. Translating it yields CASSYSQTGLNVLTF.

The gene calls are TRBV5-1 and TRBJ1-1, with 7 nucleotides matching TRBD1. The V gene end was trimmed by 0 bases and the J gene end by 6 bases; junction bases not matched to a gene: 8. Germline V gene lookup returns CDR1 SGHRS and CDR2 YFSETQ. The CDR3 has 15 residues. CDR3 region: CASSLDSSRGSEAFF. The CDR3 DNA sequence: TGCGCCAGCAGCTTGGATTCGAGCAGGGGGTCTGAAGCTTTCTTT.